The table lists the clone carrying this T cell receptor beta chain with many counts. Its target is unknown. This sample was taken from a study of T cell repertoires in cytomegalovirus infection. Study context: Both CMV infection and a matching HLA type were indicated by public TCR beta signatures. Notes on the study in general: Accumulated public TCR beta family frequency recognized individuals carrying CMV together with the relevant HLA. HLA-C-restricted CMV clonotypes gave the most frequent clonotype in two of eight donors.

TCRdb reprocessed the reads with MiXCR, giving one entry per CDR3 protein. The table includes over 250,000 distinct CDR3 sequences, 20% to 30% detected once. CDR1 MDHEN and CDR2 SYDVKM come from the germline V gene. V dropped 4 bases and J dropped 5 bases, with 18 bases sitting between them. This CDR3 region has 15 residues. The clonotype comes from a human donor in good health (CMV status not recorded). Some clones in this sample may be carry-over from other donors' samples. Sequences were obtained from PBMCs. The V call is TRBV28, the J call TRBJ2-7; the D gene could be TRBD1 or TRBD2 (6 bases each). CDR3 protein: CASSSSWGARNEQYF. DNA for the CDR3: TGTGCCAGCAGTTCTTCTTGGGGGGCGCGTAACGAGCAGTACTTC.